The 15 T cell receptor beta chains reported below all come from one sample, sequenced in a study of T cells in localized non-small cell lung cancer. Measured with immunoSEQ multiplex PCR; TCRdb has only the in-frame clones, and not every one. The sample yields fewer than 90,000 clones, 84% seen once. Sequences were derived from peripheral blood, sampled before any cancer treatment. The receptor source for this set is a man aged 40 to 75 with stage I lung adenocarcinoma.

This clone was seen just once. The CDR3 spells CASKEGEYVSFNEKLFF. The CDR3 DNA sequence: TGTGCCAGCAAGGAGGGAGAGTACGTAAGCTTTAATGAAAAACTGTTTTTT. V gene TRBV2 combines with J gene TRBJ1-4; D unclear. Germline values: CDR1 SNHLY, CDR2 FYNNEI. With 7 bases removed from V and 4 bases from J, the gap between germline ends came to 22 bases. This CDR3 comprises 17 residues.

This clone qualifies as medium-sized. CDR3: CASSEREYNEQFF. The CDR3 nucleotides read TGTGCCAGCAGTGAGCGGGAATACAATGAGCAGTTCTTC. The V and J genes are TRBV6-4 and TRBJ2-1; D possibly corresponds to TRBD2 (6 bases). Between the trimmed V and J ends, which lost 3 bases and 4 bases, there was a span of 7 bases. Per germline, CDR1 MRHNA and CDR2 SNTAGT. The CDR3 extends over 13 amino acids.

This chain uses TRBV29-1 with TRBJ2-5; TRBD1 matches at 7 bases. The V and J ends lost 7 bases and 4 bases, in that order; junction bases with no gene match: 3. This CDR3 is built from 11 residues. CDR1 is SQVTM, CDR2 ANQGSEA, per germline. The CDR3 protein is CSGTGPETQYF. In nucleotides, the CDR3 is TGCAGCGGGACAGGTCCAGAGACCCAGTACTTC.

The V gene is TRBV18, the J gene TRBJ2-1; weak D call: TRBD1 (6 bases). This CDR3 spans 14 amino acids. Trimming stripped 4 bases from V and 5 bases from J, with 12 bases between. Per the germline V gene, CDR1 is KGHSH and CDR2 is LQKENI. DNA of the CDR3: TGTGCCAGCTCACACAGGGTTCCCGACAATGAGCAGTTCTTC. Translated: CASSHRVPDNEQFF. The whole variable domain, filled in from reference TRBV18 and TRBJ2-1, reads NAGVMQNPRHLVRRRGQEARLRCSPMKGHSHVYWYRQLPEEGLKFMVYLQKENIIDESGMPKERFSAEFPKEGPSILRIQQVVRGDSAAYFCASSHRVPDNEQFFGPGTRLTVL.

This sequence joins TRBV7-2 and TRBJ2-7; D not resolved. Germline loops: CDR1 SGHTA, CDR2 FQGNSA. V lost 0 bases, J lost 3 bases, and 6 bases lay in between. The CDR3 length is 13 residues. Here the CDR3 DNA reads TGTGCCAGCAGCTTAGCGCAGGTCTACGAGCAGTACTTC. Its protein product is CASSLAQVYEQYF.

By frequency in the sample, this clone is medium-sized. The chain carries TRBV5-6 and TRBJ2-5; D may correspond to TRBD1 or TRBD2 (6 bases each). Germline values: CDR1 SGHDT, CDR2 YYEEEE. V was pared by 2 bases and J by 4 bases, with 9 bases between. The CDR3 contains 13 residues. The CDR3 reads CASSFGGRETQYF. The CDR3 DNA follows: TGTGCCAGCAGCTTTGGGGGGCGAGAGACCCAGTACTTC.

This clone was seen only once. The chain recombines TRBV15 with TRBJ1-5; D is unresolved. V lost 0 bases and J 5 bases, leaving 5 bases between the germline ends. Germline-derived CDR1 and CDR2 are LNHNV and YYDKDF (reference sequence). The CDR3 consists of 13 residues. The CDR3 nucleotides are TGTGCCACCAGCAGAGAGTGGGATCAGCCCCAGCATTTT. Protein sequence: CATSREWDQPQHF.

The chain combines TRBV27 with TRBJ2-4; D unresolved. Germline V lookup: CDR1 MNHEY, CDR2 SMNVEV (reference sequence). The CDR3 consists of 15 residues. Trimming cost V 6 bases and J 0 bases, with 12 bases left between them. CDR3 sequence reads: CASRPDILAKNIQYF. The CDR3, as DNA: TGTGCCAGCAGACCTGACATCCTAGCCAAAAACATTCAGTACTTC.

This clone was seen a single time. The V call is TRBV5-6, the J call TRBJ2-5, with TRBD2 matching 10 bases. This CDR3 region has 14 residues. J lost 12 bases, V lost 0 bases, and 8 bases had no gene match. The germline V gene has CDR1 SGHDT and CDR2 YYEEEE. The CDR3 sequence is CASSLAGSSGGKYF. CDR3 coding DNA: TGTGCCAGCAGCTTGGCGGGGTCTAGCGGGGGCAAGTACTTC.

CDR3 region: CASSHRDRGETQYF. CDR3 bases: TGCGCCAGCAGCCACAGGGACAGGGGGGAGACCCAGTACTTC. The chain links TRBV4-1 to TRBJ2-5; 11 bases fit TRBD1. V lost 3 bases, J lost 5 bases, and 2 bases stayed unmatched. The CDR3 is 14 amino acids. Germline V gives CDR1 MGHRA, CDR2 YSYEKL.

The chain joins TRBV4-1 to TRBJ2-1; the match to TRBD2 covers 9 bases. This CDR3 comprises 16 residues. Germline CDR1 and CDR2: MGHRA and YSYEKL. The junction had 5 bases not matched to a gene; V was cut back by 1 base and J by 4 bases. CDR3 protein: CASSQGNSGGYNEQFF. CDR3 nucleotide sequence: TGCGCCAGCAGCCAAGGAAATAGCGGGGGTTACAATGAGCAGTTCTTC.

CDR3 coding DNA: TGTGCCAGCAGTGGACTGAACTACGAGCAGTACTTC. Protein product: CASSGLNYEQYF. The V gene is TRBV6-5, the J gene TRBJ2-7, with D possibly TRBD2 on 5 matching bases. V dropped 5 bases and J dropped 3 bases, with 8 bases sitting between them. This CDR3 has 12 residues. CDR1 and CDR2 (germline): MNHEY, SVGAGI.

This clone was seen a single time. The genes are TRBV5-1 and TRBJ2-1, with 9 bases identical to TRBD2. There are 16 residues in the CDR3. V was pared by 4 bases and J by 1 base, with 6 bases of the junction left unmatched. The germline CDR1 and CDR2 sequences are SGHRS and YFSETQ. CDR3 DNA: TGCGCCAGCAGCCTAACCCTAGCGGGGTCCTACAATGAGCAGTTCTTC. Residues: CASSLTLAGSYNEQFF.

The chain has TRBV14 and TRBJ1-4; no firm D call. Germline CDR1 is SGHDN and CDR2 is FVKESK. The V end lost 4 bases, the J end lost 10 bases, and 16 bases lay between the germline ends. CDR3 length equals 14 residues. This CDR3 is CASSPSDGMVKLFF. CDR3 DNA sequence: TGTGCCAGCAGCCCATCGGACGGCATGGTAAAACTGTTTTTT.

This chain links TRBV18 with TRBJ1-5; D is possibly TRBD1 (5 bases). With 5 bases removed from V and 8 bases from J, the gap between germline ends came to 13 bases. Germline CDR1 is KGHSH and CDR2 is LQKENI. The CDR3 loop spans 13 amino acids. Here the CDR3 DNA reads TGTGCCAGCTCAACCGGACAAGTCGAGCCCCAGCATTTT. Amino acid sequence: CASSTGQVEPQHF.